The sequence of this T cell receptor beta chain was determined in a study of T-cell memory formation after mild COVID-19. Study at large: Each donor largely had its own TCR clusters.

The CDR3 extends over 17 amino acids. V trimming: 0 bases; J trimming: 10 bases; junction bases outside the gene matches: 11. Germline CDR1 LGHDT, CDR2 YNNKEL (reference sequence). This clonotype was counted between two and nine times. Each CDR3 protein is one row after TCRdb ran MiXCR on the 5' RACE reads. Among 120,000 to 150,000 distinct CDR3 sequences, roughly 21% were seen once, and the ten largest hold 2% to 2.5%. This receptor was taken from an adult woman who had mild COVID-19 (a few samples of this study predate the infection). Cell type and time point are not known. The chain carries TRBV3-1 and TRBJ2-1, with 11 bases that match TRBD2. Sample: PBMCs or a T cell subset sorted from them (not recorded which). The CDR3 loop is CASSQDWSSSGGKEQFF. The CDR3 nucleotides read TGTGCCAGCAGCCAAGATTGGAGTTCTAGCGGGGGGAAAGAGCAGTTCTTC.